Listed here is a single T cell receptor (beta chain). The antigen remains unidentified. These data belong to a study of long-term antiretroviral therapy in people with HIV. Regarding the study as a whole: All time points showed a repertoire dominated by clones expanded before ART.

This CDR3 is built from 16 residues. Version v3.0 of the immunoSEQ assay was performed at survey level. In sequencing, roughly 40,000-55,000 T-cell genomes per sample were targeted. Data came from immunoSEQ multiplex PCR; TCRdb stores just in-frame clones and leaves some out. The sample carries 13,000 to 15,000 clones, approximately 91% recorded once. Here the sequenced sample was unsorted PBMCs, taken 6.2 years after starting antiretroviral therapy. The chain recombines TRBV21-1 with TRBJ2-5; the table's D call of TRBD1 was not tested on the DNA. TRBV21-1 is shown as a pseudogene. The receptor was derived from a man in his forties or fifties with HIV. The chain's CDR3 is CASSSSTGGMGETQYF. CDR3 DNA sequence: TGTGCCAGCAGCAGTTCGACAGGGGGTATGGGAGAGACCCAGTACTTC.